This TCR beta chain was profiled in a study of blood T cell repertoires in COVID-19. TCRdb's table, derived via immunoSEQ multiplex PCR, lists solely in-frame clones and lacks some. The sample lists roughly 180,000 clones, 70% to 90% occurring once. Germline CDR1 SGHTS, CDR2 YDEGEE. The germline V and J ends were trimmed by 1 base and 0 bases, with 9 bases remaining between them. The CDR3 spans 15 residues. Sequencing was carried out using peripheral blood. The receptor comes from a middle-aged man who had recovered from COVID-19. The chain employs TRBV5-8 and TRBJ2-3; D call uncertain. In nucleotides, the CDR3 is TGTGCCAGCAGCTTGCTGGCGGAGAGCACAGATACGCAGTATTTT. Its translation is CASSLLAESTDTQYF.